A single sample is the source of the 14 T cell receptor beta chains below, sequenced in a study of blood T cell repertoires in COVID-19. Here immunoSEQ multiplex PCR was the method, and the copy in TCRdb shows in-frame clones only, minus some. The table includes 150,000 to 250,000 clones, around 90% detected once. The sequencing sample was made of PBMCs or T cells enriched from blood (not recorded which). These receptors originate from a woman in her thirties who had recovered from COVID-19.

The CDR3 nucleotides read TGCGCCAGCAGCTCCGGGACAGGGCGCACAGATACGCAGTATTTT. This encodes CASSSGTGRTDTQYF. V is TRBV5-1 and J is TRBJ2-3; 9 nucleotides align to TRBD1. CDR1 is SGHRS, CDR2 YFSETQ, per germline. V lost 3 bases and J lost 1; bases outside the gene matches: 3. The CDR3 sequence is 15 residues long.

V gene TRBV30 combines with J gene TRBJ1-1; TRBD1 aligns across 8 bases. The CDR3 runs 14 residues. V lost 5 bases, J lost 6 bases, and 11 bases stayed unmatched. The germline V gene has CDR1 GTSNPN and CDR2 SVGIG (reference sequence). In DNA form, the CDR3 reads TGTGCCTGGGCCGAAGACAGGGGCATTCCTGAAGCTTTCTTT. Amino acid sequence: CAWAEDRGIPEAFF.

The chain has TRBV25-1 and TRBJ1-6; 12 positions agree with TRBD1. Per germline, CDR1 MGHDK and CDR2 SYGVNS. This CDR3 is 18 amino acids long. J lost 9 bases, V lost 5 bases, and 14 bases had no gene match. This chain's CDR3 is CASSSSGTGGADPSPLHF. CDR3 coding DNA: TGTGCCAGCAGTTCATCCGGGACAGGGGGCGCGGATCCTTCACCCCTCCACTTT. The variable domain in full, with the rest retrieved from reference TRBV25-1 and TRBJ1-6, is EADIYQTPRYLVIGTGKKITLECSQTMGHDKMYWYQQDPGMELHLIHYSYGVNSTEKGDLSSESTVSRIRTEHFPLTLESARPSHTSQYLCASSSSGTGGADPSPLHFGNGTRLTVT.

V is TRBV6-5 and J is TRBJ2-5; 7 bases line up with TRBD2. V was clipped by 6 bases and J by 2 bases; unmatched bases: 9. This CDR3 spans 15 amino acids. Germline CDR1 reads MNHEY; CDR2 reads SVGAGI. The CDR3 DNA reads as TGTGCCAGCAGCTTCGGAGGCGGGGGACAAGAGACCCAGTACTTC. Translation: CASSFGGGGQETQYF.

This rearrangement joins TRBV19 to TRBJ1-6; 9 bases map to TRBD1. The V gene's germline CDR1 is LNHDA and CDR2 SQIVND (reference sequence). Trimming cost V 0 bases and J 8 bases; bases outside gene matches: 2. The length of the CDR3 is 15 residues. The CDR3 region is CASSIDRQGDSPLHF. In nucleotides, the CDR3 is TGTGCCAGTAGTATAGACAGACAGGGGGATTCACCCCTCCACTTT.

The chain uses TRBV5-4 and TRBJ1-1; D possibly corresponds to TRBD1 (5 bases). Germline values: CDR1 SGHNT, CDR2 YYREEE (reference sequence). The CDR3 runs to 15 residues. V shed 0 bases and J shed 1 base, with 10 bases lying between them. The CDR3 protein is CASSLGSTGNTEAFF. CDR3 bases: TGTGCCAGCAGCTTGGGGTCCACAGGGAACACTGAAGCTTTCTTT.

The V and J genes are TRBV29-1 and TRBJ1-4; 10 nucleotides align to TRBD1. The CDR3 length is 13 residues. Germline CDR1 is SQVTM and CDR2 is ANQGSEA. Trimming at V came to 6 bases and at J to 8 bases, leaving 6 bases not matched to a gene. This CDR3 reads CSVLGQGEEKLFF. For the CDR3, the DNA is TGCAGCGTACTCGGACAGGGGGAGGAAAAACTGTTTTTT.

CDR3 nucleotide sequence: TGTGCCAGCAGCGTAGGAAGCGGGTCCTACGAGCAGTACTTC. Its translation is CASSVGSGSYEQYF. The rearrangement uses TRBV9 and TRBJ2-7; perhaps TRBD2 as D (6 bases). Germline CDR1 and CDR2: SGDLS and YYNGEE. V dropped 0 bases and J dropped 1 base, with 8 bases sitting between them. This CDR3 has 14 amino acids. The full variable domain, with the rest looked up from reference TRBV9 and TRBJ2-7, is DSGVTQTPKHLITATGQRVTLRCSPRSGDLSVYWYQQSLDQGLQFLIQYYNGEERAKGNILERFSAQQFPDLHSELNLSSLELGDSALYFCASSVGSGSYEQYFGPGTRLTVT.

CDR3 sequence reads: CASSPKATYEQYF. The CDR3 DNA reads TGTGCCAGCAGCCCCAAAGCAACCTACGAGCAGTACTTC. The gene calls are TRBV4-2 and TRBJ2-7; D remains ambiguous. The V gene's germline CDR1 is LGHNA and CDR2 YNFKEQ. The CDR3 is made up of 13 amino acids. Trimming shortened V by 4 bases and J by 2 bases, and 9 bases separated the two germline ends.

This chain joins TRBV4-1 and TRBJ1-4, with TRBD1 matching 7 bases. The CDR3 runs 18 residues. CDR1 and CDR2 (germline): MGHRA, YSYEKL. V was clipped by 1 base and J by 2 bases; unmatched bases: 10. The CDR3 spells CASSQGVGGVVTNEKLFF. The CDR3 DNA sequence: TGCGCCAGCAGCCAAGGAGTAGGGGGCGTCGTCACTAATGAAAAACTGTTTTTT.

The V and J genes are TRBV5-1 and TRBJ1-1, with TRBD1 matching 8 bases. Losses at the gene ends were 4 bases for V and 4 bases for J; bases not matched to a gene: 9. The V gene's germline CDR1 is SGHRS and CDR2 YFSETQ. CDR3 length: 15 amino acids. The CDR3 reads CASSTVQGEGTEAFF. DNA for the CDR3: TGCGCCAGCAGCACCGTACAGGGGGAAGGCACTGAAGCTTTCTTT.

The V gene is TRBV6-5, the J gene TRBJ1-1; maybe TRBD1 (5 bases). V was clipped by 5 bases and J by 9 bases, with 10 bases between them. In germline, CDR1 is MNHEY, CDR2 SVGAGI. This CDR3 spans 11 amino acids. This chain's CDR3 is CASSRQGKAFF. CDR3 coding DNA: TGTGCCAGCAGTAGGCAGGGTAAAGCTTTCTTT.

This clone appeared a single time. The V and J genes are TRBV4-3 and TRBJ2-7; maybe TRBD1 (6 bases). The CDR3 length is 15 residues. Trimming cost V 0 bases and J 1 base, with 10 bases left between them. Germline V CDR1 and CDR2: LGHNA, YSLEER. CDR3 sequence (DNA): TGCGCCAGCAGCCAAGACTTGACAGGTTCCTACGAGCAGTACTTC. Translating it yields CASSQDLTGSYEQYF.

The chain combines TRBV7-7 with TRBJ2-5, with TRBD2 matching 9 bases. The V and J ends lost 2 bases and 2 bases, in that order; junction bases with no gene match: 12. This CDR3 is built from 18 residues. CDR1 and CDR2 (germline): SSHAT, FNYEAQ (reference sequence). This CDR3 reads CASSLKRLAGLSQETQYF. CDR3 DNA sequence: TGTGCCAGCAGCTTAAAACGGCTAGCGGGACTGTCTCAAGAGACCCAGTACTTC.